The 12 T cell receptor beta chains reported below all come from one sample, sequenced in a study of CD8+CD57+ T cells in acquired aplastic anemia. Selection for sequencing was limited to patients who had shown CD8+CD57+ cell expansion by flow cytometry. It was genomic DNA that served as the template for profiling TCR beta VDJ and CDR3. TCRdb reprocessed the reads with MiXCR, giving one entry per CDR3 protein. The top ten hold approximately 0.82% of the sample, which has about 470,000 distinct CDR3 sequences, less than 35% seen once. The sequencing input was sorted CD4+, CD8+, or CD8+CD57+ T cells (not recorded which) from PBMCs. These receptors all stem from a human donor with aplastic anemia.

This chain links TRBV11-2 with TRBJ1-4; tentatively, D is TRBD1 (5 bases). Germline CDR1 SGHAT, CDR2 FQNNGV. Trimming stripped 1 base from V and 2 bases from J, with 11 bases between. There are 16 residues in the CDR3. In nucleotides, the CDR3 is TGTGCCAGCAGCTTAGGTCAGGGCTTGACTAATGAAAAACTGTTTTTT. Translating gives CASSLGQGLTNEKLFF.

The rearrangement links TRBV25-1 to TRBJ1-1; D gene ambiguous. V lost 6 bases, J lost 4 bases, and 15 bases lay in between. The CDR3 loop spans 14 amino acids. Germline V gives CDR1 MGHDK, CDR2 SYGVNS. The CDR3 spells CASSTNPERTEAFF. CDR3 bases: TGTGCCAGCAGCACTAACCCGGAACGCACTGAAGCTTTCTTT.

The sample holds a few counts of this clonotype. The chain joins TRBV19 to TRBJ2-1, with 11 bases that match TRBD2. The CDR3 length is 17 residues. With V trimmed by 3 bases and J by 3 bases, 7 bases remained unmatched. CDR1 LNHDA and CDR2 SQIVND come from the germline V gene (reference sequence). The CDR3 DNA sequence: TGTGCCAGTAGTATTTGGTCCGGGACTAGCGGCTACAATGAGCAGTTCTTC. Protein: CASSIWSGTSGYNEQFF.

This chain joins TRBV19 and TRBJ1-2, with no clear D. The V end lost 11 bases, the J end lost 1 base, and 14 bases lay between the germline ends. CDR3 length equals 13 residues. Germline CDR1 and CDR2: LNHDA and SQIVND (reference sequence). In DNA form, the CDR3 reads TGTGCCTGGAACCCCGAGGTTAACTATGGCTACACCTTC. It is translated as CAWNPEVNYGYTF.

The chain joins TRBV6-1 to TRBJ1-2; 9 nucleotides align to TRBD1. The CDR3 contains 15 residues. V lost 1 base, J lost 8 bases, and 8 bases stayed unmatched. Germline V gene lookup returns CDR1 MNHNS and CDR2 SASEGT. The CDR3 here is CASSEVWTGAPGYTF. DNA for the CDR3: TGTGCCAGCAGTGAAGTGTGGACAGGGGCTCCCGGCTACACCTTC.

This clonotype came up a few times. The rearrangement uses TRBV11-1 and TRBJ2-2; the match to TRBD1 covers 10 bases. The V and J ends lost 3 bases and 0 bases, in that order; junction bases with no gene match: 4. The germline CDR1 and CDR2 sequences are SGHAT and FQDESV (reference sequence). The length of the CDR3 is 17 residues. CDR3 region: CASSFPGTGANTGELFF. The CDR3 bases are TGTGCCAGCAGCTTCCCCGGGACAGGGGCGAACACCGGGGAGCTGTTTTTT.

The sample holds many counts of this clonotype. J is TRBJ1-5 and V is TRBV9; D is perhaps TRBD1 (6 bases). CDR1 and CDR2 from the germline V gene are SGDLS and YYNGEE. Trimming cost V 4 bases and J 0 bases, with 8 bases left between them. This CDR3 has 14 residues. CDR3 DNA sequence: TGTGCCAGCAGCCCCAGGGGTAGCAATCAGCCCCAGCATTTT. Translation: CASSPRGSNQPQHF. The whole variable domain, remainder taken from reference TRBV9 and TRBJ1-5, is DSGVTQTPKHLITATGQRVTLRCSPRSGDLSVYWYQQSLDQGLQFLIQYYNGEERAKGNILERFSAQQFPDLHSELNLSSLELGDSALYFCASSPRGSNQPQHFGDGTRLSIL.

For this clonotype: A much bigger clone sits one base away, suggesting this may be a read error. The J gene is TRBJ1-6, the V gene TRBV6-5; D gene unclear. The length of the CDR3 is 12 residues. CDR1 and CDR2 from the germline V gene are MNHEY and SVGAGI. As DNA, the CDR3 is TGTGCCGGCAGTTACATTGATTCACCCCTCCACTTT. Translation gives CAGSYIDSPLHF.

In this sample, this clonotype turned up once. This could be a read error, since a much larger clone is one nucleotide away. The V and J genes are TRBV19 and TRBJ2-7, with D tentatively TRBD1 (6 bases). Trimming removed 4 bases from V and 3 bases from J, with 13 bases in between. CDR1 LNHDA and CDR2 SQIVND come from the germline V gene (reference sequence). There are 14 residues in the CDR3. In DNA, the CDR3 is TGTGCCAGTAGTACCAGACAGGTTGACTACGAGCAGTACTTC. Protein: CASSTRQVDYEQYF.

The chain has TRBV20-1 and TRBJ2-7, with 8 bases lining up with TRBD2. The CDR3 runs to 13 residues. CDR1 and CDR2 (germline): DFQATT, SNEGSKA (reference sequence). The CDR3 reads CSPSDSGSYEQYF. CDR3 in DNA: TGCAGCCCCTCGGACAGCGGGAGTTACGAGCAGTACTTC.

CDR3 sequence (DNA): TGTGCCAGCAGTTACTCGAAAGGGGTCGTCTACGAGCAGTACTTC. It encodes CASSYSKGVVYEQYF. The J gene is TRBJ2-7, the V gene TRBV6-2 or TRBV6-3, with D perhaps TRBD1 (5 bases). V was shortened by 0 bases and J by 3 bases, with 12 bases between the two germline ends. The CDR3 loop spans 15 amino acids. Germline CDR1 MNHEY, CDR2 SVGEGT.

The genes are TRBV20-1 and TRBJ2-2, with 9 bases that match TRBD1. Germline trimming cut 5 bases from V and 5 bases from J; bases unmatched to any gene: 12. The germline V gene encodes CDR1 DFQATT and CDR2 SNEGSKA (reference sequence). This CDR3 comprises 16 residues. CDR3 protein: CSAATGTGFGTGELFF. CDR3 nucleotide sequence: TGCAGTGCTGCAACCGGGACAGGGTTTGGTACCGGGGAGCTGTTTTTT.